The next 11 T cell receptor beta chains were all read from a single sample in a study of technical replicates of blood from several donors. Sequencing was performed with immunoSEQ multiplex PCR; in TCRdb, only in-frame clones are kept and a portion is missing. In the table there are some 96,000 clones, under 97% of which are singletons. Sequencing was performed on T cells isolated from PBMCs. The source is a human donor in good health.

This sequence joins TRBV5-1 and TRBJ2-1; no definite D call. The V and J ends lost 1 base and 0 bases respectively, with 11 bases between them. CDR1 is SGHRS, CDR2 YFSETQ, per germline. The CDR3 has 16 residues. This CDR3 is CASSLSGPSSYNEQFF. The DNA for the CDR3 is TGCGCCAGCAGCTTGTCGGGTCCCAGCTCCTACAATGAGCAGTTCTTC.

CDR3: CASSSQGTDYNEQFF. CDR3 sequence (DNA): TGTGCCAGCAGTTCACAGGGGACAGACTACAATGAGCAGTTCTTC. The chain couples TRBV6-5 to TRBJ2-1, with TRBD1 identical over 7 bases. V dropped 4 bases and J dropped 3; count of bases not matched to a gene: 6. The CDR3 totals 15 residues. Germline CDR1 reads MNHEY; CDR2 reads SVGAGI.

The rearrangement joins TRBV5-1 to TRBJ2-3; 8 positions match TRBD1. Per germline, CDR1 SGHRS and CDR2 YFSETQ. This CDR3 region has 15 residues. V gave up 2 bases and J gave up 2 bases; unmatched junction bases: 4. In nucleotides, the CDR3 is TGCGCCAGCAGCTTAAGACAGGGGATCACAGATACGCAGTATTTT. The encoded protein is CASSLRQGITDTQYF.

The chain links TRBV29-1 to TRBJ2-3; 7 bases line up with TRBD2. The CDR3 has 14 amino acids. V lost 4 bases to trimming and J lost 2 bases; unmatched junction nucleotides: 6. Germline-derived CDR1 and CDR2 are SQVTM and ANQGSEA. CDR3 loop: CSVVSGGYTDTQYF. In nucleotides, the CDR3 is TGCAGCGTTGTTTCCGGGGGGTACACAGATACGCAGTATTTT.

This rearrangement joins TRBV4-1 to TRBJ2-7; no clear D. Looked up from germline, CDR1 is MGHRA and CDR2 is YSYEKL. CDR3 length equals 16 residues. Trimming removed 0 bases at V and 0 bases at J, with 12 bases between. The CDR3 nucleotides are TGCGCCAGCAGCCAAGAGAACCACCCGAGCTCCTACGAGCAGTACTTC. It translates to CASSQENHPSSYEQYF.

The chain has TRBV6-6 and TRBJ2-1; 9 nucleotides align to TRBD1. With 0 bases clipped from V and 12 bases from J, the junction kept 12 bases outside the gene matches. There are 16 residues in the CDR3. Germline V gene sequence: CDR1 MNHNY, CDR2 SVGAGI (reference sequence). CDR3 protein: CASSYSKTGTGQGQFF. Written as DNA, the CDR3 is TGTGCCAGCAGTTACTCGAAAACCGGGACAGGGCAGGGGCAGTTCTTC.

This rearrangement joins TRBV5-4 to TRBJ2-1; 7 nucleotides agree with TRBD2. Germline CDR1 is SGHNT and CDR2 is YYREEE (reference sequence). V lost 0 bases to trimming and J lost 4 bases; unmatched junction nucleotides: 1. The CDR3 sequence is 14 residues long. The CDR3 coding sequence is TGTGCCAGCAGCTTGGGACTAGCTTACAATGAGCAGTTCTTC. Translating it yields CASSLGLAYNEQFF.

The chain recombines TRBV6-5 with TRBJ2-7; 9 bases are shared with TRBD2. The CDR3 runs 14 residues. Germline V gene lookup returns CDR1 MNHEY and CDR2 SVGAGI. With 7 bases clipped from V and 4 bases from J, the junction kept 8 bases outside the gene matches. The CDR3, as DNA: TGTGCCAGCAATCCTGGGACTAGCATGTACGAGCAGTACTTC. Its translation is CASNPGTSMYEQYF.

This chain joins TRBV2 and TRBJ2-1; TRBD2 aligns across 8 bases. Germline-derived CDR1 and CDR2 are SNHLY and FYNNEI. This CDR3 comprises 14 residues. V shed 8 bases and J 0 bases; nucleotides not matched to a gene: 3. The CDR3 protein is CASLSGNSYNEQFF. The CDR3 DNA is TGTGCCAGCCTTAGCGGGAACTCCTACAATGAGCAGTTCTTC.

The CDR3 DNA reads as TGTGCCAGCAGTGAACTCCAAACAGGGGTCTTCAATCAGCCCCAGCATTTT. This sequence encodes CASSELQTGVFNQPQHF. The chain couples TRBV6-1 to TRBJ1-5, with 7 bases lining up with TRBD1. Germline values: CDR1 MNHNS, CDR2 SASEGT. The CDR3 loop spans 17 amino acids. Germline trimming cut 2 bases from V and 3 bases from J; bases unmatched to any gene: 10.

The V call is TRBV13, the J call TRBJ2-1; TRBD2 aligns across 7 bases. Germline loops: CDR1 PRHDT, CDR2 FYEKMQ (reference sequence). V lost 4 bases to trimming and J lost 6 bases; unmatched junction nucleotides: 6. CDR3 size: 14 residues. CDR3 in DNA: TGTGCCAGCAGCTCGCGGACTAGTGCCAATGAGCAGTTCTTC. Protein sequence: CASSSRTSANEQFF.